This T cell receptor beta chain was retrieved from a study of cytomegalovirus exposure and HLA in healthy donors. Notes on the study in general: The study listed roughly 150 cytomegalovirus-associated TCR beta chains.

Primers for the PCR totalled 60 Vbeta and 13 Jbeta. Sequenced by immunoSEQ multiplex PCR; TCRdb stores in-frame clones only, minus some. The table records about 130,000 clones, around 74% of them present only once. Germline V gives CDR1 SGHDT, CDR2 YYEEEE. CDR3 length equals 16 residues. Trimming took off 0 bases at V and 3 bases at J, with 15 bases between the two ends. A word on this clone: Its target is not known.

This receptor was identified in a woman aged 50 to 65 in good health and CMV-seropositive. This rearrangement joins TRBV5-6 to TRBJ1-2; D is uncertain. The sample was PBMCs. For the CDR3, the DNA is TGTGCCAGCAGCTTGGATTCCGGTACCCCTGACTATGGCTACACCTTC. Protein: CASSLDSGTPDYGYTF.